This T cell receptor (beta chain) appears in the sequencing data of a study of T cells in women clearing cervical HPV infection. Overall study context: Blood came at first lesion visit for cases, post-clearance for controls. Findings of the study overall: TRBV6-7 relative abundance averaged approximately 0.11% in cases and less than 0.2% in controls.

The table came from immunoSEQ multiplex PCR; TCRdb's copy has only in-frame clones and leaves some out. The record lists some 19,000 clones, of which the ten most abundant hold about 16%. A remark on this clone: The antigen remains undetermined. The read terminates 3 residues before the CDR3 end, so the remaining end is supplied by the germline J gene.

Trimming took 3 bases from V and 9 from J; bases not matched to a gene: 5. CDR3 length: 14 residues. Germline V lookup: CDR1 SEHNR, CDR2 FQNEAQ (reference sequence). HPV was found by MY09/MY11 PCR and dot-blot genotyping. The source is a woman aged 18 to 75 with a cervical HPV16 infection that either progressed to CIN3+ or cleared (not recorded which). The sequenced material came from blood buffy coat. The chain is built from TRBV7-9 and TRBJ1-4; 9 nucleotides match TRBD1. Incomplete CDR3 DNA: TGTGCCAGCAGCTTGGGGGACAGGGTTCAAAAA. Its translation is CASSLGDRVQK. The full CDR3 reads CASSLGDRVQKLFF.